Below are 13 T cell receptor beta chains sequenced from a single sample in a study of T cell responses to AZD1222 COVID-19 vaccine. The data were produced by immunoSEQ multiplex PCR, yet TCRdb's version contains in-frame clones alone and is incomplete. This table holds roughly 120,000 clones, about 89% found once. Sample: peripheral blood, taken 28 days after the second AZD1222 dose. The source of these receptors is an adult who received the AZD1222 COVID-19 vaccine.

The chain carries TRBV23-1 and TRBJ1-1, with TRBD1 identical over 10 bases. TRBV23-1 is an ORF for which the function is uncertain. The CDR3 runs 14 residues. V shed 10 bases and J 2 bases; nucleotides not matched to a gene: 7. The CDR3 spells CAILGTGVNTEAFF. The CDR3 DNA reads as TGCGCCATTTTGGGGACAGGGGTAAACACTGAAGCTTTCTTT.

The gene calls are TRBV11-2 and TRBJ2-1, with TRBD1 identical over 9 bases. V trimming: 7 bases; J trimming: 4 bases; junction bases outside the gene matches: 5. The CDR3 is 14 amino acids. Germline CDR1 reads SGHAT; CDR2 reads FQNNGV. The DNA of the CDR3 is TGTGCCAGCATCCAACAGGGGGCTTACAATGAGCAGTTCTTC. Residues: CASIQQGAYNEQFF.

The chain carries TRBV7-9 and TRBJ2-3; no firm D call. The V end lost 1 base, the J end lost 2 bases, and 4 bases lay between the germline ends. CDR1 is SEHNR, CDR2 FQNEAQ, per germline (reference sequence). This CDR3 comprises 13 residues. CDR3 nucleotide sequence: TGTGCCAGCAGCTTAGACAACACAGATACGCAGTATTTT. Translating gives CASSLDNTDTQYF.

The CDR3 nucleotides read TGCGCCAGCAGCCAACAGGGGGCTCAAGAGACCCAGTACTTC. Amino acid sequence: CASSQQGAQETQYF. The chain combines TRBV5-1 with TRBJ2-5, with 9 bases fitting TRBD1. Germline loops: CDR1 SGHRS, CDR2 YFSETQ. With 4 bases clipped from V and 2 bases from J, the junction kept 3 bases outside the gene matches. The CDR3 sequence is 14 residues long.

The chain uses TRBV4-3 and TRBJ1-6, with D maybe TRBD1 (5 bases). Trimming shortened V by 1 base and J by 5 bases, and 15 bases separated the two germline ends. CDR3 length equals 17 residues. Germline V gene lookup returns CDR1 LGHNA and CDR2 YSLEER. Here the CDR3 DNA reads TGCGCCAGCAGCCAAGCGGAGGGCAGGGAGAATAATTCACCCCTCCACTTT. As protein: CASSQAEGRENNSPLHF.

This chain links TRBV4-3 with TRBJ1-4; D is unclear. Trimming removed 0 bases at V and 8 bases at J, with 4 bases between. The CDR3 is made up of 12 amino acids. Germline V gene lookup returns CDR1 LGHNA and CDR2 YSLEER. This chain's CDR3 is CASSQDGEKLFF. The CDR3 region has the DNA TGCGCCAGCAGCCAAGATGGGGAAAAACTGTTTTTT.

The V call is TRBV4-1, the J call TRBJ2-1, with D hard to call. Trimming shortened V by 3 bases and J by 8 bases, and 14 bases separated the two germline ends. CDR1 and CDR2 (germline): MGHRA, YSYEKL. The CDR3 is 14 residues long. The CDR3 DNA sequence: TGCGCCAGCAGCCACCCCGACTCGCGCGATGAGCAGTTCTTC. It yields the protein CASSHPDSRDEQFF.

This sequence joins TRBV30 and TRBJ1-2, with D possibly being TRBD1 (6 bases). V gave up 6 bases and J gave up 6 bases, with 17 bases separating them. The length of the CDR3 is 13 residues. Germline loops: CDR1 GTSNPN, CDR2 SVGIG (reference sequence). CDR3: CACSWGATDGYTF. The CDR3 DNA sequence: TGTGCCTGTTCCTGGGGGGCAACGGATGGCTACACCTTC. Full variable domain (rest looked up from reference TRBV30 and TRBJ1-2): SQTIHQWPATLVQPVGSPLSLECTVEGTSNPNLYWYRQAAGRGLQLLFYSVGIGQISSEVPQNLSASRPQDRQFILSSKKLLLSDSGFYLCACSWGATDGYTFGSGTRLTVV.

CDR3 sequence (DNA): TGTGCCAGCTCTCGGACTAGCGGGGGAACGAACACCGGGGAGCTGTTTTTT. This gives the protein CASSRTSGGTNTGELFF. The V and J genes are TRBV18 and TRBJ2-2; the match to TRBD2 covers 13 bases. Germline V gene sequence: CDR1 KGHSH, CDR2 LQKENI. V gave up 6 bases and J gave up 0 bases; unmatched junction bases: 4. CDR3 length: 17 amino acids.

V is TRBV19 and J is TRBJ2-6; 7 bases line up with TRBD1. The CDR3 is 17 residues long. The V and J ends lost 5 bases and 0 bases, in that order; junction bases with no gene match: 7. Germline CDR1 and CDR2: LNHDA and SQIVND (reference sequence). CDR3: CASSLWTGLSGANVLTF. CDR3 bases: TGTGCCAGTAGTCTCTGGACAGGACTCTCTGGGGCCAACGTCCTGACTTTC.

This chain links TRBV3-1 (or the pseudogene TRBV3-2) with TRBJ1-4, with D unresolved. With 6 bases removed from V and 2 bases from J, the gap between germline ends came to 10 bases. This CDR3 is built from 14 residues. CDR1 and CDR2 from the germline V gene are LGHDT and YNNKEL (reference sequence). CDR3 bases: TGTGCCAGCAGAAAAAGAGGGACTAATGAAAAACTGTTTTTT. It encodes CASRKRGTNEKLFF.

V gene TRBV7-9 combines with J gene TRBJ1-2; no definite D call. Germline CDR1 is SEHNR and CDR2 is FQNEAQ (reference sequence). The V end lost 5 bases, the J end lost 3 bases, and 7 bases lay between the germline ends. This CDR3 is built from 12 residues. The CDR3 sequence is CASSRTDYGYTF. The CDR3 DNA reads as TGTGCCAGCAGCCGGACCGACTATGGCTACACCTTC. The variable domain in full, completed from reference TRBV7-9 and TRBJ1-2, reads DTGVSQNPRHKITKRGQNVTFRCDPISEHNRLYWYRQTLGQGPEFLTYFQNEAQLEKSRLLSDRFSAERPKGSFSTLEIQRTEQGDSAMYLCASSRTDYGYTFGSGTRLTVV.

Only one count was recorded for this clone. The chain carries TRBV5-1 and TRBJ1-4, with a tentative D call TRBD1 (5 bases). Germline V CDR1 and CDR2: SGHRS, YFSETQ. The V and J ends lost 8 bases and 0 bases respectively, with 11 bases between them. This CDR3 region has 14 residues. The DNA of the CDR3 is TGCGCCAGTGCCGGGACTTCAACTAATGAAAAACTGTTTTTT. Encoded protein: CASAGTSTNEKLFF.